The clone carrying this T cell receptor beta chain was observed a single time. No antigen is known for it. This specimen comes from a study of Ad26.COV2.S vaccination and SARS-CoV-2 variants. Regarding the study as a whole: Vaccine and placebo groups showed comparable non-spike TCR breadth. Total T cell responses, in the TCR breadth and depth analyses, may have been underestimated. Reports say spike-specific CD8+ and CD4+ T cell responses covered substantial breadth after vaccination.

The CDR3 sequence is 15 residues long. The germline V gene has CDR1 MNHEY and CDR2 SVGEGT. Trimming at V came to 4 bases and at J to 3 bases, leaving 5 bases not matched to a gene. Produced via immunoSEQ multiplex PCR; TCRdb's table is partial and in-frame only. In the table there are about 680,000 clones, roughly 90% of which are singletons. As for treatment: over 15 received Ad26.COV2.S at low or high dose, single or two shots; roughly 5 received placebo; per-sample allocation not given. It was on day 63 after the first vaccine or placebo injection that samples were taken. This person who donated was an adult of 18-55 years in Boston.

The genes are TRBV6-2 or TRBV6-3 and TRBJ2-3, with 9 bases identical to TRBD1. The material sequenced was peripheral blood, taken in a trial of Ad26.COV2.S vaccine versus placebo. The receptor's source is a person between 18 and 65 years old who received the Ad26.COV2.S COVID-19 vaccine or a placebo. CDR3 coding DNA: TGTGCCAGCAGTTCTGGGACAGGGCTTACAGATACGCAGTATTTT. Encoded protein: CASSSGTGLTDTQYF.